The 22 T cell receptor beta chains listed next were all sequenced from one sample in a study of OX40 agonist ivuxolimab in advanced cancers. Receptor libraries were prepared by the immunoSEQ multiplex PCR assay. This immuneACCESS table, as held by TCRdb, lists in-frame sequences with V and J called but not all clones. Of the missing ones, under half trace to an unresolved V gene in checked studies; the others have no known cause. The sample table holds about 79,000 clones, of which roughly 89% were seen once. The ten largest clones capture over 10% of the sample. The sequencing used CD4+ or CD8+ T cells sorted from blood, collected in a trial of the OX40 agonist ivuxolimab. These receptor sequences come from an adult with an advanced solid tumor such as melanoma, head and neck, liver or kidney cancer.

The chain uses TRBV14 and TRBJ2-1; D uncertain. CDR3 length equals 16 residues. The V gene lost 5 bases and the J gene lost 6 bases, with 20 bases spanning the gap. The germline gives CDR1 SGHDN, CDR2 FVKESK. Here the CDR3 reads CASSGRPKGIGNEQFF. DNA for the CDR3: TGTGCCAGCAGCGGTAGACCGAAGGGCATAGGCAATGAGCAGTTCTTC.

The chain is built from TRBV5-1 and TRBJ1-3; 7 nucleotides line up with TRBD1. Per germline, CDR1 SGHRS and CDR2 YFSETQ. The CDR3 consists of 18 residues. Trimming at V came to 2 bases and at J to 0 bases, leaving 11 bases not matched to a gene. In DNA form, the CDR3 reads TGCGCCAGCAGCTTTTGGACGATGGACAGGACCTCTGGAAACACCATATATTTT. Its protein product is CASSFWTMDRTSGNTIYF.

This chain's CDR3 is CASLPGTSEAYEQYF. The CDR3 nucleotides read TGTGCCAGCCTTCCCGGGACTAGCGAAGCCTACGAGCAGTACTTC. V is TRBV6-4 and J is TRBJ2-7; TRBD2 matches 10 bases. CDR1 and CDR2 (germline): MRHNA, SNTAGT. J was trimmed by 2 bases and V by 8 bases; bases with no gene match: 9. This CDR3 region has 15 residues.

The chain recombines TRBV19 with TRBJ1-5; D unclear. The germline V gene has CDR1 LNHDA and CDR2 SQIVND (reference sequence). The CDR3 runs 14 residues. Trimming took 6 bases from V and 1 from J, leaving 10 bases between them. Here the CDR3 reads CASRLTWSNQPQHF. DNA of the CDR3: TGTGCCAGTAGGTTGACTTGGAGCAATCAGCCCCAGCATTTT. The variable domain in full, completed from reference TRBV19 and TRBJ1-5, reads DGGITQSPKYLFRKEGQNVTLSCEQNLNHDAMYWYRQDPGQGLRLIYYSQIVNDFQKGDIAEGYSVSREKKESFPLTVTSAQKNPTAFYLCASRLTWSNQPQHFGDGTRLSIL.

The CDR3: CASEGTGLEAFF. The CDR3 DNA follows: TGTGCCAGCGAGGGGACAGGGCTTGAAGCTTTCTTT. This chain connects TRBV11-3 to TRBJ1-1; 9 bases are shared with TRBD1. J gave up 7 bases and V 8 bases, and 5 bases lay outside the gene matches. The CDR3 contains 12 residues. Germline CDR1 SGHNT, CDR2 YENEEA.

V is TRBV15 and J is TRBJ1-5; D is undetermined. This CDR3 is 15 amino acids long. CDR1 and CDR2 (germline): LNHNV, YYDKDF (reference sequence). Trimming took 1 base from V and 3 from J, leaving 10 bases between them. The CDR3 is CATSRVMGYNQPQHF. CDR3 in DNA: TGTGCCACCAGCAGAGTTATGGGATACAATCAGCCCCAGCATTTT.

The chain employs TRBV10-1 and TRBJ2-7; D tentatively fits TRBD1 or TRBD2 (5 bases each). In germline, CDR1 is WNHNN, CDR2 SYGVQD (reference sequence). The V end was cut by 5 bases, the J end by 2 bases, with 10 bases between. The CDR3 has 13 residues. The CDR3 loop is CASSLGRTYEQYF. CDR3 DNA: TGCGCCAGCAGTCTGGGACGGACCTACGAGCAGTACTTC.

CDR3 in DNA: TGTGCCAGCACCGCGACTGAAGCTTTCTTT. It is translated as CASTATEAFF. V is TRBV7-9 and J is TRBJ1-1; D unresolved. The germline V and J ends were trimmed by 7 bases and 5 bases, with 5 bases remaining between them. The CDR3 sequence is 10 residues long. Germline values: CDR1 SEHNR, CDR2 FQNEAQ (reference sequence).

The chain uses TRBV11-2 and TRBJ2-7; D might be TRBD2 (5 bases). V gave up 2 bases and J gave up 2 bases, with 13 bases separating them. Per the germline V gene, CDR1 is SGHAT and CDR2 is FQNNGV. The CDR3 has 15 amino acids. This CDR3 reads CASSLLVMGAYEQYF. DNA for the CDR3: TGTGCCAGCAGCTTATTAGTTATGGGAGCCTACGAGCAGTACTTC.

The chain uses TRBV6-5 and TRBJ2-7, with 7 bases lining up with TRBD1. CDR3 size: 14 residues. The germline V gene has CDR1 MNHEY and CDR2 SVGAGI. J gave up 3 bases and V 6 bases, and 8 bases lay outside the gene matches. The CDR3 sequence is CASREKGALYEQYF. For the CDR3, the DNA is TGTGCCAGCAGGGAAAAGGGGGCCCTCTACGAGCAGTACTTC.

The chain employs TRBV10-2 and TRBJ2-5; D might be TRBD1 or TRBD2, each matching 5 bases. Germline CDR1 and CDR2: WSHSY and SAAADI. The CDR3 has 16 residues. V was pared by 4 bases and J by 5 bases, with 20 bases between. The CDR3 nucleotides read TGCGCCAGCAGTGCCCACATCACGGGGCGAGGTGAGACCCAGTACTTC. It yields the protein CASSAHITGRGETQYF.

This clone was counted between two and nine times. This chain joins TRBV11-2 and TRBJ2-7, with D possibly matching TRBD1 (5 bases). Germline V gene lookup returns CDR1 SGHAT and CDR2 FQNNGV. V lost 2 bases, J lost 7 bases, and 12 bases lay in between. The CDR3 runs to 13 residues. This CDR3 reads CASSLTRAGEQYF. The CDR3 coding sequence is TGTGCCAGCAGCTTAACCAGGGCCGGGGAGCAGTACTTC.

The rearrangement uses TRBV5-1 and TRBJ2-7, with 11 bases identical to TRBD1. With 0 bases clipped from V and 7 bases from J, the junction kept 6 bases outside the gene matches. The CDR3 has 15 residues. CDR1 is SGHRS, CDR2 YFSETQ, per germline. CDR3 region: CASSLAGQGAGEQYF. In DNA, the CDR3 is TGCGCCAGCAGCTTGGCCGGACAGGGGGCAGGGGAGCAGTACTTC.

This sequence joins TRBV7-9 and TRBJ1-5; 8 bases map to TRBD1. The germline gives CDR1 SEHNR, CDR2 FQNEAQ (reference sequence). CDR3 size: 15 residues. Trimming at V came to 5 bases and at J to 5 bases, leaving 8 bases not matched to a gene. The CDR3 DNA reads TGTGCCAGCAGCGCCCCGGGACAGGATCATCAGCCCCAGCATTTT. This translates into CASSAPGQDHQPQHF. Variable domain in full (rest from reference TRBV7-9 and TRBJ1-5): DTGVSQNPRHKITKRGQNVTFRCDPISEHNRLYWYRQTLGQGPEFLTYFQNEAQLEKSRLLSDRFSAERPKGSFSTLEIQRTEQGDSAMYLCASSAPGQDHQPQHFGDGTRLSIL.

The rearrangement links TRBV14 to TRBJ2-1; D gene unclear. Trimming shortened V by 3 bases and J by 3 bases, and 3 bases separated the two germline ends. The CDR3 is 12 residues long. CDR1 SGHDN and CDR2 FVKESK come from the germline V gene. The CDR3 here is CASSQNYNEQFF. The CDR3 nucleotides read TGTGCCAGCAGCCAGAACTACAATGAGCAGTTCTTC.

The genes are TRBV30 and TRBJ2-7, with no clear D. Deletions cut 2 bases from V and 2 bases from J, with 7 bases between. CDR3 length: 12 residues. Germline CDR1 is GTSNPN and CDR2 is SVGIG (reference sequence). Here the CDR3 DNA reads TGTGCCTGGAGTTCACTAACCTACGAGCAGTACTTC. Translation: CAWSSLTYEQYF.

This chain links TRBV19 with TRBJ2-5, with a possible D match to TRBD2 (5 bases). CDR1 and CDR2 from the germline V gene are LNHDA and SQIVND (reference sequence). V was clipped by 4 bases and J by 5 bases, with 14 bases between them. This CDR3 comprises 14 residues. CDR3 sequence (DNA): TGTGCCAGTAGTACCGTGGTGGGAGTGGAGACCCAGTACTTC. Protein: CASSTVVGVETQYF.

The CDR3, as DNA: TGTGCCAGCAGGTCAGGGTCTGGAAACACCATATATTTT. Translated, it gives CASRSGSGNTIYF. The gene calls are TRBV6-1 and TRBJ1-3; a possible D gene is TRBD1 (5 bases). Germline V gene data show CDR1 as MNHNS and CDR2 as SASEGT. Trimming took off 6 bases at V and 1 base at J, with 7 bases between the two ends. The CDR3 is 13 residues long.

This chain uses TRBV6-5 with TRBJ2-1; 15 bases are shared with TRBD2. This CDR3 has 15 amino acids. Germline V lookup: CDR1 MNHEY, CDR2 SVGAGI. The V and J ends lost 6 bases and 15 bases, in that order; junction bases with no gene match: 12. CDR3 bases: TGTGCCAGCAGCCCCGGGACTAGCGGGAGGATTGGGCTGTTCTTC. This sequence encodes CASSPGTSGRIGLFF.

The chain links TRBV10-1 to TRBJ2-1; possible D gene TRBD2, 6 bases. Germline CDR1 reads WNHNN; CDR2 reads SYGVQD (reference sequence). Trimming removed 4 bases from V and 3 bases from J, with 13 bases in between. This CDR3 has 15 residues. CDR3: CASSGPGVGYNEQFF. CDR3 bases: TGCGCCAGCAGTGGTCCGGGAGTAGGCTACAATGAGCAGTTCTTC.

The genes are TRBV2 and TRBJ1-6, with D possibly TRBD1 on 5 matching bases. Germline CDR1 SNHLY, CDR2 FYNNEI. This CDR3 has 16 residues. With 0 bases removed from V and 10 bases from J, the gap between germline ends came to 16 bases. Here the CDR3 reads CASSEAGDSRGSPLHF. CDR3 sequence (DNA): TGTGCCAGCAGTGAAGCGGGAGACAGCCGGGGATCACCCCTCCACTTT.

This clone turned up a few times. The chain couples TRBV6-1 to TRBJ2-5, with D perhaps matching TRBD1 or TRBD2 (6 bases each). Looked up from germline, CDR1 is MNHNS and CDR2 is SASEGT. The length of the CDR3 is 16 residues. Trimming cost V 1 base and J 4 bases, with 16 bases left between them. The chain's CDR3 is CASSEGGLLGGETQYF. The CDR3 nucleotides are TGTGCCAGCAGTGAAGGGGGACTTTTAGGGGGAGAGACCCAGTACTTC.